This record looks at one T cell receptor (beta chain) sequence and its context. What it recognizes is unknown. These data come from a study of radiotherapy plus CTLA-4 blockade in lung cancer. Study-wide points: According to reports, early shifts in blood T cell clones, alongside interferon-beta, forecast response most accurately. After treatment with radiotherapy plus ipilimumab, TCR clones that came from the tumor expanded in blood.

The CDR3 spans 14 residues. Trimming cost V 0 bases and J 15 bases, with 18 bases left between them. The germline V gene encodes CDR1 SGHNT and CDR2 YYREEE (reference sequence). Chemo-refractory metastatic non-small-cell lung cancer patients underwent focal radiation alongside CTLA-4 blockade with ipilimumab. The assay was immunoSEQ multiplex PCR, and TCRdb's table has in-frame clones only and misses some. The data contain approximately 78,000 clones, around 73% of them singletons. Sequencing was performed on peripheral blood, taken from a patient treated with radiotherapy plus ipilimumab. The clonotype originates from a human donor with non-small cell lung cancer who had a complete response to radiotherapy plus ipilimumab. The chain combines TRBV5-4 with TRBJ1-4, with D possibly being TRBD1 (5 bases). Here the CDR3 DNA reads TGTGCCAGCAGCTTGGCCAGTGGGGGGGGTGTCGTGTTTTTT. Its protein product is CASSLASGGGVVFF.